A selection of T cell receptor beta chains follows, all from one sample in a study of patients with pleural tuberculosis. TCRdb reprocessed the reads with MiXCR, giving one entry per CDR3 protein. The data contain tens of thousands of distinct CDR3 sequences, approximately 7.5% of them singletons. These receptors were taken from a human donor with pleural tuberculosis. Each CDR3 is given with its conserved first and last residue. The D gene is left open where the match is weak. Some rows mark clone size as missing; the rest say once, few, many or name a class of expanded clone.

V,D,J,size,CDR3,DNA
TRBV11-2,NA,TRBJ2-7,few,CASSSGQLEEQYF,TGTGCCAGCAGCTCCGGACAGCTGGAAGAGCAGTACTTC
TRBV11-1,NA,TRBJ2-1,few,CASSLEQVGNEQFF,TGTGCCAGCAGCTTAGAACAGGTCGGCAATGAGCAGTTCTTC
TRBV28,NA,TRBJ1-1,many,CASSQNRDKAFF,TGTGCCAGCAGCCAAAACCGGGACAAGGCTTTCTTT
TRBV20-1,NA,TRBJ1-2,many,CSASPPPANYGYTF,TGCAGTGCTAGCCCACCCCCGGCTAACTATGGCTACACCTTC
TRBV28,NA,TRBJ1-1,many,CASSFVGGAFF,TGTGCCAGCAGTTTCGTCGGAGGAGCTTTCTTT
TRBV20-1,NA,TRBJ2-1,many,CSAREGGEQFF,TGCAGTGCTAGAGAGGGGGGTGAGCAGTTCTTC
TRBV4-1,NA,TRBJ1-3,many,CASSQASPGNTIYF,TGCGCCAGCAGCCAAGCGTCCCCTGGAAACACCATATATTTT
TRBV20-1,NA,TRBJ2-2,many,CSANPGTLNTGELFF,TGCAGTGCTAATCCCGGAACTTTGAACACCGGGGAGCTGTTTTTT
TRBV10-3,NA,TRBJ1-1,many,CAISEVGLNTEAFF,TGTGCCATCAGTGAGGTAGGATTGAACACTGAAGCTTTCTTT
TRBV11-1,NA,TRBJ1-1,many,CASSPSLHTEAFF,TGTGCCAGCAGCCCGAGTTTGCACACTGAAGCTTTCTTT
TRBV6-1,NA,TRBJ2-3,many,CASSAVTSTDTQYF,TGTGCCAGCAGTGCAGTTACTAGCACAGATACGCAGTATTTT
TRBV14,TRBD1,TRBJ1-3,many,CASSQDRAQYSGNTIYF,TGTGCCAGCAGCCAGGACAGGGCTCAATACTCTGGAAACACCATATATTTT
TRBV28,NA,TRBJ1-5,many,CASSPPEQPQHF,TGTGCCAGCAGTCCGCCGGAGCAGCCCCAGCATTTT
TRBV28,TRBD1,TRBJ1-5,many,CATLRDSPNQPQHF,TGTGCCACCTTGCGGGACAGCCCGAATCAGCCCCAGCATTTT
TRBV28,TRBD2,TRBJ2-7,many,CASSLQRELVEQYF,TGTGCCAGCAGTTTGCAGCGGGAGTTGGTCGAGCAGTACTTC
TRBV10-2,NA,TRBJ2-7,many,CASSETGSYEQYF,TGCGCCAGCAGTGAGACAGGGAGCTACGAGCAGTACTTC
TRBV25-1,NA,TRBJ1-2,many,CASTRIRVEGYGYTF,TGTGCCAGCACCCGAATCAGGGTTGAGGGCTATGGCTACACCTTC
TRBV14,TRBD1,TRBJ1-1,many,CASSHRGLEGTEAFF,TGTGCCAGCAGTCACAGGGGTTTAGAGGGCACTGAAGCTTTCTTT
TRBV6-1,TRBD1,TRBJ2-3,many,CASSKGQGMDTQYF,TGTGCCAGCAGTAAAGGACAGGGGATGGATACGCAGTATTTT
TRBV28,NA,TRBJ2-1,many,CASSPQTGNNEQFF,TGTGCCAGCAGCCCTCAGACAGGAAACAATGAGCAGTTCTTC
TRBV9,NA,TRBJ1-2,few,CASSVDLFPNYGYTF,TGTGCCAGCAGCGTAGATCTGTTCCCTAACTATGGCTACACCTTC
TRBV15,NA,TRBJ2-2,many,CATSSDSGELFF,TGTGCCACCAGCTCGGACAGCGGGGAGCTGTTTTTT
TRBV20-1,NA,TRBJ2-1,many,CSARGLGSSYNEQFF,TGCAGTGCTAGGGGTCTCGGGAGCTCCTACAATGAGCAGTTCTTC
TRBV29-1,NA,TRBJ2-2,NA,CSGMDSLNTGELFF,TGCAGCGGCATGGACAGCCTGAACACCGGGGAGCTGTTTTTT
TRBV24-1,NA,TRBJ1-5,many,CATSDGGNQPQHF,TGTGCCACCAGTGACGGAGGAAATCAGCCCCAGCATTTT
TRBV7-3,TRBD2,TRBJ2-3,many,CASRSTSGAADTQYF,TGTGCCAGCAGATCAACTAGCGGGGCGGCAGATACGCAGTATTTT
TRBV7-9,TRBD1,TRBJ1-1,many,CAYMGQGAAFF,TGTGCCTATATGGGACAGGGGGCGGCTTTCTTT
TRBV19,NA,TRBJ1-5,many,CASSLGQYNQPQHF,TGTGCCAGTAGCTTAGGACAGTACAATCAGCCCCAGCATTTT
TRBV20-1,NA,TRBJ2-3,many,CSASDATGTDTQYF,TGCAGTGCCAGTGACGCCACGGGCACAGATACGCAGTATTTT
TRBV12-3/TRBV12-4,NA,TRBJ2-5,NA,CASSFRIGPSGETQYF,TGTGCCAGCAGTTTTCGTATAGGGCCCTCGGGAGAGACCCAGTACTTC
TRBV29-1,TRBD1,TRBJ1-4,few,CSVEQGANEKLFF,TGCAGCGTTGAGCAGGGGGCGAATGAAAAACTGTTTTTT
TRBV12-3/TRBV12-4,NA,TRBJ1-4,NA,CASRAGATNEKLFF,TGTGCCAGCAGGGCAGGGGCAACTAATGAAAAACTGTTTTTT
TRBV11-2,NA,TRBJ2-3,many,CASSLEHPSEIDTQYF,TGTGCCAGCAGCTTAGAACATCCTTCAGAAATAGATACGCAGTATTTT
TRBV6-2/TRBV6-3,TRBD2,TRBJ2-5,NA,CASSYYAGGPKTQYF,TGTGCCAGCAGTTACTATGCGGGAGGGCCAAAGACCCAGTACTTC
TRBV12-3/TRBV12-4,NA,TRBJ1-5,few,CASSLPEGSNQPQHF,TGTGCCAGCAGTTTGCCGGAGGGCAGCAATCAGCCCCAGCATTTT
TRBV2,NA,TRBJ2-1,many,CASSFSGDEQFF,TGTGCCAGCAGTTTTTCAGGGGATGAGCAGTTCTTC
TRBV12-3/TRBV12-4,NA,TRBJ2-1,many,CASSFDTGLSSYNEQFF,TGTGCCAGCAGTTTTGACACGGGACTTAGCTCCTACAATGAGCAGTTCTTC
TRBV20-1,NA,TRBJ2-5,many,CSAPFSGTKETQYF,TGCAGTGCTCCGTTTAGCGGAACAAAAGAGACCCAGTACTTC
TRBV19,NA,TRBJ1-1,many,CASSPLAFTEAFF,TGTGCCAGTAGTCCCCTGGCGTTCACTGAAGCTTTCTTT
TRBV19,NA,TRBJ1-2,many,CASSIGQGYYGYTF,TGTGCCAGTAGTATAGGTCAGGGCTACTATGGCTACACCTTC
TRBV2,TRBD1,TRBJ1-1,NA,CASSRGQGSSTEAFF,TGTGCCAGCAGTAGGGGACAGGGGAGTAGCACTGAAGCTTTCTTT
TRBV20-1,NA,TRBJ2-5,many,CSALGQTRPLETQYF,TGCAGTGCTTTAGGACAGACGAGGCCTTTAGAGACCCAGTACTTC
TRBV20-1,TRBD2,TRBJ2-7,many,CSARDLAGGSYEQYF,TGCAGTGCTAGAGATCTGGCGGGAGGTTCCTACGAGCAGTACTTC
TRBV4-2,TRBD2,TRBJ2-1,many,CASSQTQSGGSYEQFF,TGTGCCAGCAGCCAGACCCAGAGTGGCGGGAGCTATGAGCAGTTCTTC
TRBV30,NA,TRBJ2-7,NA,CAWTASYEQYF,TGTGCCTGGACGGCCTCCTACGAGCAGTACTTC
TRBV19,NA,TRBJ2-1,NA,CASSIDLGTVYNEQFF,TGTGCCAGTAGTATAGATCTAGGGACGGTCTACAATGAGCAGTTCTTC
TRBV2,NA,TRBJ2-1,many,CASSERAWRTNEQFF,TGTGCCAGCAGTGAAAGGGCCTGGAGGACCAATGAGCAGTTCTTC
TRBV28,NA,TRBJ1-6,NA,CASTIRAGSYNEQFF,TGTGCCAGCACCATCCGAGCGGGATCCTACAATGAGCAGTTCTTT
TRBV6-2/TRBV6-3,NA,TRBJ1-1,many,CASSYLRTEAFF,TGTGCCAGCAGTTACTTGCGGACTGAAGCTTTCTTT